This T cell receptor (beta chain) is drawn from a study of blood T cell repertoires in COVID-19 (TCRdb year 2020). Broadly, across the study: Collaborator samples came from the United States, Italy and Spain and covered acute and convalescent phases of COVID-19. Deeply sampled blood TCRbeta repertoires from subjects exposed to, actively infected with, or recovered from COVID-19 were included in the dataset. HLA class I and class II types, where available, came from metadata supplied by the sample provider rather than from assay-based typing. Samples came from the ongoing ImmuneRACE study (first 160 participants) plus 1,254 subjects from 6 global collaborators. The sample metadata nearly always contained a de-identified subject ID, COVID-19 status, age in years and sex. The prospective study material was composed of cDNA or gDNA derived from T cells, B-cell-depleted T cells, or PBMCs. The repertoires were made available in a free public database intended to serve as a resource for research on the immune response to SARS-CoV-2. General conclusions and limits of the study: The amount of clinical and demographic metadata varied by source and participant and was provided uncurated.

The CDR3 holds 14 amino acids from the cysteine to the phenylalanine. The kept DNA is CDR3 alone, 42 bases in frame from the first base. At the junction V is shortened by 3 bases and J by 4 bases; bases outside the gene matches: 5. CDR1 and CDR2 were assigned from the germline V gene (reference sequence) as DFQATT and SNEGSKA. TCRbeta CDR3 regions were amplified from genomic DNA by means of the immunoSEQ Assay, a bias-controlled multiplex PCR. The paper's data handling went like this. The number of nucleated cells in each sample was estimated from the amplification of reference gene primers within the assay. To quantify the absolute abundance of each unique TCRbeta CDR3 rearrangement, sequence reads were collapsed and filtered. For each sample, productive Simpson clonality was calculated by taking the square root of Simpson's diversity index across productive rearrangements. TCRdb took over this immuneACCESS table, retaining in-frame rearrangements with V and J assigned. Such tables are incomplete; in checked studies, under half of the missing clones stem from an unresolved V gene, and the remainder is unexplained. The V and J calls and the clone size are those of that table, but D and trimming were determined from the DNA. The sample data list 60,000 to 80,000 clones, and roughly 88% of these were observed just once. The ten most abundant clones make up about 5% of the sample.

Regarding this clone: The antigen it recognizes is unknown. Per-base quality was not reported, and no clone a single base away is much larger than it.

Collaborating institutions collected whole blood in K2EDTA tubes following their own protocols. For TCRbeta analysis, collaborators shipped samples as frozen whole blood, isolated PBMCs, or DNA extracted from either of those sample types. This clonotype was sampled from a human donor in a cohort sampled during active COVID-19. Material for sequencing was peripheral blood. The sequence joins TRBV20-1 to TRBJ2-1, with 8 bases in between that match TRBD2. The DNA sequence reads TGCAGTGCTAGTACTAGCGGCCCATACAATGAGCAGTTCTTC. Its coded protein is CSASTSGPYNEQFF.